The rows below give T cell receptor beta chains drawn from one sample of a study of blood T cell repertoires in COVID-19. Produced via immunoSEQ multiplex PCR; TCRdb's table is partial and in-frame only. The sample holds around 130,000 clones, approximately 90% seen once. The sample was peripheral blood. The receptors here all came from a man aged 50 or older with active or convalescent COVID-19. CDR3s include the opening cysteine and the closing phenylalanine or tryptophan. D genes are given only for firm matches. The size of a clone is reported for some rows only, either as once, few or many, or as a class for expanded clones.

CDR3 length	D gene	V gene	clone size	J gene	CDR3 DNA	CDR3 protein
15	TRBD1	TRBV5-6	-	TRBJ2-1	TGTGCCAGCAGCAACCCGGGACAGGAGTACTCTGAGCAGTTCTTC	CASSNPGQEYSEQFF
13	-	TRBV6-4	-	TRBJ1-1	TGTGCCAGCAGTGACGGCATGAACACTGAAGCTTTCTTT	CASSDGMNTEAFF
14	-	TRBV27	-	TRBJ1-5	TGTGCCAGCAGTTCCGAGTTATCCGGTCAGCCCCAGCATTTT	CASSSELSGQPQHF
14	TRBD2	TRBV30	-	TRBJ2-7	TGTGCCTACGCGACTAGCGCGATCTCCTACGAGCAGTACTTC	CAYATSAISYEQYF
15	TRBD2	TRBV5-1	-	TRBJ2-5	TGCGCCAGCAGCTTTAGCGGGAGTGTTCAAGAGACCCAGTACTTC	CASSFSGSVQETQYF
16	-	TRBV6-5	-	TRBJ1-4	TGTGCCAGCAGTTACTCAAAACGGGGTCGTAATGAAAAACTGTTTTTT	CASSYSKRGRNEKLFF
17	TRBD1	TRBV7-6	-	TRBJ1-3	TGTGCCAGCAGCTCCAACCCCCAGGGGGCGAGGGGAAACACCATATATTTT	CASSSNPQGARGNTIYF
15	TRBD1	TRBV19	-	TRBJ2-3	TGTGCCAGTAGTACCGACAGGGCTAGCACAGATACGCAGTATTTT	CASSTDRASTDTQYF
16	-	TRBV5-6	-	TRBJ1-1	TGTGCCAGCAGCCCAGATTGGTACAGCTCGAACACTGAAGCTTTCTTT	CASSPDWYSSNTEAFF
14	TRBD1	TRBV28	-	TRBJ1-2	TGTGCCAGCAGTTGGAGGACAGGGACGGGTGGCTACACCTTC	CASSWRTGTGGYTF
14	-	TRBV11-2	-	TRBJ2-7	TGTGCCAGCAGCTTAGGACAGGCGCTCTACGAGCAGTACTTC	CASSLGQALYEQYF
17	TRBD2	TRBV28	-	TRBJ2-1	TGTGCCAGCAGTTTATACACGAGCGGGAGCTCCTACAATGAGCAGTTCTTC	CASSLYTSGSSYNEQFF
13	TRBD1	TRBV29-1	-	TRBJ2-3	TGCAGCGCTCCGGGACAGGGGAGAGATACGCAGTATTTT	CSAPGQGRDTQYF
14	-	TRBV5-1	-	TRBJ1-4	TGCGCCAGCAGCCCGGGACACGTTAATGAAAAACTGTTTTTT	CASSPGHVNEKLFF
13	-	TRBV6-5	-	TRBJ1-2	TGTGCCAGCAGAGGGGGTTGGGGCTATGGCTACACCTTC	CASRGGWGYGYTF
13	TRBD2	TRBV19	-	TRBJ2-7	TGTGCCAGTATCGGGACTAGTCCCTACGAGCAGTACTTC	CASIGTSPYEQYF
16	-	TRBV24-1	-	TRBJ2-5	TGTGCCACCAGTGACCACCTTCGGGGGGCCCAAGAGACCCAGTACTTC	CATSDHLRGAQETQYF
14	-	TRBV5-4	-	TRBJ2-7	TGTGCCAGCAGCTTGTCCACTCACTCCTACGAGCAGTACTTC	CASSLSTHSYEQYF
15	-	TRBV19	-	TRBJ1-5	TGTGCCAGTAGTATTGGTGAGAATAGCAATCAGCCCCAGCATTTT	CASSIGENSNQPQHF
15	-	TRBV5-4	-	TRBJ2-1	TGTGCCAGCAGCTTCGGACTGGAGAGGCACAATGAGCAGTTCTTC	CASSFGLERHNEQFF
13	-	TRBV11-2	-	TRBJ2-3	TGTGCCAGCAGCTTAGATCGGGCAGATACGCAGTATTTT	CASSLDRADTQYF
14	-	TRBV5-4	once	TRBJ2-3	TGTGCCGATTCCCCGGCGAGGGGCACAGATACGCAGTATTTT	CADSPARGTDTQYF
16	-	TRBV5-1	-	TRBJ2-2	TGCGCCAGCAGCTTGGACACAGGAACCGACACCGGGGAGCTGTTTTTT	CASSLDTGTDTGELFF
16	-	TRBV7-7	-	TRBJ2-2	TGTGCCAGCAGCGCCGGGACAATTAAGAACACCGGGGAGCTGTTTTTT	CASSAGTIKNTGELFF
15	-	TRBV27	-	TRBJ2-3	TGTGCCAGCAGGGGTCCCGAGACAGGCACAGATACGCAGTATTTT	CASRGPETGTDTQYF
15	-	TRBV5-5	-	TRBJ1-3	TGTGCCAGCAGCTTGTACACCGTAGAGGAACACACCATATATTTT	CASSLYTVEEHTIYF
18	TRBD2	TRBV6-1	-	TRBJ2-1	TGTGCCAGCAGTGAAAGATTAAGGGGAGCGGGGGGGCCTGTCGAGCAGTTCTTC	CASSERLRGAGGPVEQFF
14	-	TRBV2	-	TRBJ2-5	TGTGCCAGCAGAGTACAGGGAAGTAGGGAGACCCAGTACTTC	CASRVQGSRETQYF
16	TRBD1	TRBV5-1	-	TRBJ1-5	TGCGCCAGCAGCCCAAATCCGGGACAGGGGGGTCAGCCCCAGCATTTT	CASSPNPGQGGQPQHF
14	TRBD2	TRBV14	-	TRBJ2-3	TGTGCCAGCAGCGGACTAGGAAGCACAGATACGCAGTATTTT	CASSGLGSTDTQYF
14	-	TRBV6-1	-	TRBJ1-1	TGTGCCAGCAGTGACCGGACTCTGAACACTGAAGCTTTCTTT	CASSDRTLNTEAFF
14	TRBD1	TRBV11-2	-	TRBJ1-4	TGTGCCAGCAGCTTAGTTGCCCGACAGGGCTTACTGTTTTTT	CASSLVARQGLLFF
19	TRBD1	TRBV4-3	-	TRBJ1-2	TGCGCCAGCAGCCAACCTGGGTACTACGACAGGGTGGTGGACTATGGCTACACCTTC	CASSQPGYYDRVVDYGYTF
15	TRBD1	TRBV2	-	TRBJ1-1	TGTGCCAGCAGGATAAGGACAGGGGGGTATGCCGAAGCTTTCTTT	CASRIRTGGYAEAFF
13	TRBD1	TRBV5-4	once	TRBJ1-2	TGTGCCAGCAGCTTGAAGGGGGCGCCCGGCTACACCTTC	CASSLKGAPGYTF
14	-	TRBV28	-	TRBJ1-6	TGTGCCAGCAGTTTAAGCGTGTTGCATTCACCCCTCCACTTT	CASSLSVLHSPLHF
14	TRBD1	TRBV7-8	once	TRBJ2-5	TGTGCCAGCAGCTGGACAGGCAACCAAGAGACCCAGTACTTC	CASSWTGNQETQYF
15	TRBD2	TRBV10-3	-	TRBJ2-3	TGTGCCATCAGTGAGGGAGCGGGGTATAAAGATACGCAGTATTTT	CAISEGAGYKDTQYF
15	-	TRBV9	medium-sized	TRBJ1-3	TGTGCCAGCAGCGTAGAGGGGCCCTCTGGAAACACCATATATTTT	CASSVEGPSGNTIYF
12	-	TRBV18	-	TRBJ1-4	TGTGCCAGCTCACCAGCTAGAGAAAAACTGTTTTTT	CASSPAREKLFF
15	-	TRBV5-5	-	TRBJ1-3	TGTGCCAGCAGCTTGACAGGGCAAGTCGGAAACACCATATATTTT	CASSLTGQVGNTIYF
15	-	TRBV18	-	TRBJ2-1	TGTGCCAGCTCACCCGACTACCTCAATTACAATGAGCAGTTCTTC	CASSPDYLNYNEQFF
15	-	TRBV2	-	TRBJ2-1	TGTGCCAGCAGTACTACCCTGGGGCAGGCTAATGAGCAGTTCTTC	CASSTTLGQANEQFF
14	-	TRBV10-3	-	TRBJ1-5	TGTGCCATCAGGGGCGCCGGGGGAAGTCAGCCCCAGCATTTT	CAIRGAGGSQPQHF
17	-	TRBV6-4	-	TRBJ1-1	TGTGCCAGCAGTGCACCGTACCCCCCCGGGGGAGGAACTGAAGCTTTCTTT	CASSAPYPPGGGTEAFF
16	-	TRBV4-1	-	TRBJ2-3	TGCGCCAGCAGCCAAGATTCAGGGTCAGTAACAGATACGCAGTATTTT	CASSQDSGSVTDTQYF
17	TRBD1	TRBV28	-	TRBJ2-2	TGTGCCAGCAGTACCGGGACAGGGGGCTGGTACACCGGGGAGCTGTTTTTT	CASSTGTGGWYTGELFF
16	TRBD2	TRBV9	-	TRBJ2-5	TGTGCCAGCAGCGAGACTAGCGGGGGGGCTATAGAGACCCAGTACTTC	CASSETSGGAIETQYF
13	-	TRBV2	few	TRBJ2-2	TGTGCCAGCAGTAGGGACACCACCGGGGAGCTGTTTTTT	CASSRDTTGELFF
15	TRBD1	TRBV11-2	few	TRBJ1-2	TGTGCCAGCACCCTAGGGACAGGGGGATCCTATGGCTACACCTTC	CASTLGTGGSYGYTF
13	-	TRBV19	few	TRBJ1-5	TGTGCCAGCGCTGACAGGCCTAATCAGCCCCAGCATTTT	CASADRPNQPQHF
12	TRBD1	TRBV5-4	few	TRBJ2-7	TGTGCCAGCAGCTTCGACAGGGCGGTGCAGTACTTC	CASSFDRAVQYF
15	-	TRBV7-2	-	TRBJ2-7	TGTGCCAGCAGCTTATATTTGGCGACAACCTACGAGCAGTACTTC	CASSLYLATTYEQYF